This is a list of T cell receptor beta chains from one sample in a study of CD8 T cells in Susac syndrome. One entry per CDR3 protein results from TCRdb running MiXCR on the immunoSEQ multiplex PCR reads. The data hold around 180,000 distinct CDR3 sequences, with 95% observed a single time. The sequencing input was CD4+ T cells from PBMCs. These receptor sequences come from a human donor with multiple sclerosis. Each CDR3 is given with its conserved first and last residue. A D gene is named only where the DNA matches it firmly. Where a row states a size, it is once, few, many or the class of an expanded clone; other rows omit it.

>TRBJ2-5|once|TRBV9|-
TGTGCCAGCAGCGTTCGGGGCCAAGAGACCCAGTACTTC
CASSVRGQETQYF
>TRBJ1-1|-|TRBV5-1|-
TGCGCCAGCAGCGGGGGAACAGGGACGCTAGCCCGTGAAGCTTTCTTT
CASSGGTGTLAREAFF
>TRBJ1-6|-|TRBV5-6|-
TGTGCCAGCAGCCGACGTAGGGACTTGGATAATTCACCCCTCCACTTT
CASSRRRDLDNSPLHF
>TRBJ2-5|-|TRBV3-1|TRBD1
TGTGCCAGCAGCCAAGCTACAGGGGGCGAAGAGACCCAGTACTTC
CASSQATGGEETQYF
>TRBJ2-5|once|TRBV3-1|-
TGTGCCAGCAGGGACCTGGGGGACCAGTACTTC
CASRDLGDQYF
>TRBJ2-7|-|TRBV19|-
TGTGCCAGTGGAAGAACGGGATCCCTCGCCGAGCAGTACTTC
CASGRTGSLAEQYF
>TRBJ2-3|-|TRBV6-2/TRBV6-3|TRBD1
TGTGCCAGCAGTTACTCCTTCCGGGACAGACTTAGCACAGATACGCAGTATTTT
CASSYSFRDRLSTDTQYF
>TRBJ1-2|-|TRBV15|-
TGTGCCACCAGCAGAGATCCCGAATCGGGCTATGGCTACACCTTC
CATSRDPESGYGYTF
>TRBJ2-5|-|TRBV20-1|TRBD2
TGCAGTGCTAGGAGACTAGCGGGGGGAGCCTCCCAAGAGACCCAGTACTTC
CSARRLAGGASQETQYF
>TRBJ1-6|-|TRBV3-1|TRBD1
TGTGCCAGCAGCCAAGGACAGGGGGGCTATTCACCCCTCCACTTT
CASSQGQGGYSPLHF
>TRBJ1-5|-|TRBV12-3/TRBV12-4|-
TGTGCCAGCACCCCTCAGGGAGGCAATCAGCCCCAGCATTTT
CASTPQGGNQPQHF
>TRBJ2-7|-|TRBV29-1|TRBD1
TGCAGCGTTTCTAGCTCGTTCGGGACAGGGAACTACGAGCAGTACTTC
CSVSSSFGTGNYEQYF
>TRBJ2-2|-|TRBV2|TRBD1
TGTGCCAGCAGGGGGACAGCCACCGGGGAGCTGTTTTTT
CASRGTATGELFF
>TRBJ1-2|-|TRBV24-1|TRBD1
TGTGCCACCAGTGACCAGGGACAGTCTTATGGCTACACCTTC
CATSDQGQSYGYTF
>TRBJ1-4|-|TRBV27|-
TGTGCCAGCCGCCGTTTGGGGCTCAGTCTCGGGGGACGGGAGGGAGAAAAACTGTTTTTT
CASRRLGLSLGGREGEKLFF
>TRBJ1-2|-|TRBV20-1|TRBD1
TGCAGTGCTTTTCGGACAGGGTACCACTATGGCTACACCTTC
CSAFRTGYHYGYTF
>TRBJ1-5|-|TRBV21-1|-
TGTGCCAGCAGCAAAGACAGGACAGGAATCAATCAGCCCCAGCATTTT
CASSKDRTGINQPQHF
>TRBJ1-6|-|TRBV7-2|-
TGTGCCAGCAGCTCGTATGGGGGGGATAATTCACCCCTCCACTTT
CASSSYGGDNSPLHF
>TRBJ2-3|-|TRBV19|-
TGTGCCAGTATCCCTACTTGGGGGGCAGATACGCAGTATTTT
CASIPTWGADTQYF
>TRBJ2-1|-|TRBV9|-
TGTGCCAGCAGCGTATCACAGTCGAGCTCCTACAATGAGCAGTTCTTC
CASSVSQSSSYNEQFF
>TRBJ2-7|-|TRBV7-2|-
TGTGCCAGCAGCCCGTTGGCCAGTGGGATCTACGAGCAGTACTTC
CASSPLASGIYEQYF
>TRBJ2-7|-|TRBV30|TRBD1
TGTGCCTGGAGTAAAACCTCCGGACAGGGAAAATTTTACGAGCAGTACTTC
CAWSKTSGQGKFYEQYF
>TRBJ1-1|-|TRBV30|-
TGTGCCTGGAGTAAGAGGACTGAAGCTTTCTTT
CAWSKRTEAFF
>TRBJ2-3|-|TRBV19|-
TGTGCCAGTAGTCCCCGGACACCCAGCACAGATACGCAGTATTTT
CASSPRTPSTDTQYF
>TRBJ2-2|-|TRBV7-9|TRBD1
TGTGCCAGCAGCTTGAGGGACAGGGGGCTCTTGACCGGGGAGCTGTTTTTT
CASSLRDRGLLTGELFF
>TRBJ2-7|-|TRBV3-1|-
TGTGCCAGCAGCCGCCTCGGGGCGAATTACGAGCAGTACTTC
CASSRLGANYEQYF
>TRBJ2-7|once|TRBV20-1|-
TGCAGTGCTAAGTACCGGGGGGCTCAATCCTACGAGCAGTACTTC
CSAKYRGAQSYEQYF
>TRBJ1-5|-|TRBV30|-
TGTGCCTGGAATGGACAGCTTTATCAGCCCCAGCATTTT
CAWNGQLYQPQHF
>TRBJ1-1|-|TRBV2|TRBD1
TGTGCCTTCCTGTTTGACAGGGTCACTGAAGCTTTCTTT
CAFLFDRVTEAFF